Reported below is one T cell receptor (beta chain). Its cognate antigen is unknown. Assay: immunoSEQ multiplex PCR; the TCRdb copy retains only in-frame clones and omits some. The repertoire holds 30,000 to 40,000 clones, about 80% seen once, with around 2% in the top ten. This sample is drawn from a study of vaccination effects on CD4 cells after COVID-19. The length of the CDR3 is 16 residues. J gave up 5 bases and V 1 base, and 8 bases lay outside the gene matches. The germline CDR1 and CDR2 sequences are SGHTA and FQGNSA. Viral peptide pool expansion of antigen-specific CD4+ T cells preceded sequencing in the ViraFEST assay. Following 10 days of culture, CD4+ T cells were isolated. Participants received two doses of either the BNT162b2 or mRNA-1273 vaccine. PBMC cultures contained some 2.1 million cells per well, approximately 11 IU/ml IL-2 and around 9.9 ug/ml peptides.

The source material was CD4+ T cells from PBMCs cultured with HCoV-NL63 spike peptides, sampled after COVID-19 vaccination. The TCR originated in a human donor who received a COVID-19 vaccine. Some clones in this sample may be carry-over from other donors' samples. The chain couples TRBV7-2 to TRBJ2-5, with 9 bases aligning to TRBD2. The CDR3 DNA follows: TGTGCCAGCAGCTTAGTCGGCGGGGGGGCCACTGAGACCCAGTACTTC. Protein: CASSLVGGGATETQYF.